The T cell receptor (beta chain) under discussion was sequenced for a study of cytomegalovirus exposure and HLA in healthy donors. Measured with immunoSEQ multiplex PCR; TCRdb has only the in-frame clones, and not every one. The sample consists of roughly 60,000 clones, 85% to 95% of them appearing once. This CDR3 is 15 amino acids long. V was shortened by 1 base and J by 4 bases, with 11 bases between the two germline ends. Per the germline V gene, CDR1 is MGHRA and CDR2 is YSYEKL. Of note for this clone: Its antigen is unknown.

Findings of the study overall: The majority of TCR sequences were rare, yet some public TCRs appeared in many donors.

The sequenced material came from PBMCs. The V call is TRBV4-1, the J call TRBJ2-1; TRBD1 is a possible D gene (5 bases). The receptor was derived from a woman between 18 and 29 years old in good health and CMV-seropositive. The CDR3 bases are TGCGCCAGCAGCCAAGCTACGACAGATTACAATGAGCAGTTCTTC. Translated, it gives CASSQATTDYNEQFF.